This section outlines one T cell receptor beta chain sequence together with its context. The antigen is not known. The sample is drawn from a study of T cell responses to AZD1222 COVID-19 vaccine. Overall study results and limits: Spike-specific TCR breadth and depth were elevated following two AZD1222 doses. White British donors predominated, females outnumbered males, and clonal diversity was possibly underestimated.

Clones were read by immunoSEQ multiplex PCR, and TCRdb kept only the in-frame ones, dropping some. The sample holds over 75,000 clones; 75% to 90% are singletons and the top ten take about 2.5%. The starting material was peripheral blood, obtained 28 days after the second AZD1222 dose. The receptor was derived from an adult who received the AZD1222 COVID-19 vaccine.

For the CDR3, the DNA is TGTGCCAGCAGCTTAACTACTGGAAACACCATATATTTT. Translated: CASSLTTGNTIYF. This chain uses TRBV5-6 with TRBJ1-3, with D unclear. Trimming stripped 2 bases from V and 2 bases from J, with 5 bases between. The CDR3 spans 13 residues. Germline CDR1 SGHDT, CDR2 YYEEEE.